The 23 T cell receptor beta chains below all came from one sample that was sequenced in a study of PD-1 blockade in classical Hodgkin lymphoma. Exposure to brentuximab vedotin varied, and each patient had relapsed following autologous stem cell transplantation. Sequencing was performed with immunoSEQ multiplex PCR; in TCRdb, only in-frame clones are kept and a portion is missing. The data contain roughly 19,000 clones, 84% of them singletons. The sample consisted of peripheral blood mononuclear cells (PBMCs), taken at baseline. Receptors were obtained from a human donor with classical Hodgkin lymphoma.

The rearrangement uses TRBV21-1 and TRBJ2-3; the table's D gene call, TRBD2, was not cross checked with the DNA. TRBV21-1 is termed a pseudogene. This CDR3 has 17 amino acids. The CDR3 reads CASSNGASGGARDTQYF. The DNA of the CDR3 is TGTGCCAGCAGCAACGGGGCTAGCGGGGGGGCCCGAGATACGCAGTATTTT.

The chain combines TRBV6-1 with TRBJ2-2; D might be TRBD1 (5 bases). V lost 1 base, J lost 5 bases, and 8 bases lay in between. The germline V gene encodes CDR1 MNHNS and CDR2 SASEGT. The CDR3 has 14 amino acids. CDR3 residues: CASSEGTPTGELFF. The CDR3 DNA reads TGTGCCAGCAGTGAAGGGACACCGACCGGGGAGCTGTTTTTT.

This clone was seen only a few times. The chain uses TRBV6-6 and TRBJ1-1; D possibly corresponds to TRBD1 (6 bases). CDR3 length: 13 residues. CDR1 is MNHNY and CDR2 is SVGAGI in the germline V gene (reference sequence). V was clipped by 4 bases and J by 1 base, with 7 bases between them. CDR3 loop: CASSLQGNTEAFF. The CDR3 DNA follows: TGTGCCAGCAGTTTACAGGGGAACACTGAAGCTTTCTTT.

The CDR3, as DNA: TGTGCCAGCAGCCCCGGGACAGACAATGAGCAGTTCTTC. It specifies CASSPGTDNEQFF. The V and J genes are TRBV7-6 and TRBJ2-1; TRBD1 matches at 7 bases. After removal of 5 bases from V and 5 bases from J, the junction contained 3 bases not matched to a gene. This CDR3 is 13 amino acids long. From germline, CDR1 is SGHVS and CDR2 FNYEAQ. Based on the CDR3 plus reference TRBV7-6 and TRBJ2-1, the full variable domain is GAGVSQSPRYKVTKRGQDVALRCDPISGHVSLYWYRQALGQGPEFLTYFNYEAQQDKSGLPNDRFSAERPEGSISTLTIQRTEQRDSAMYRCASSPGTDNEQFFGPGTRLTVL.

This clone was counted a few times. The chain carries TRBV7-2 and TRBJ1-1, with unresolved D. The CDR3 sequence is 12 residues long. V was pared by 1 base and J by 6 bases, with 6 bases between. Germline V gene data show CDR1 as SGHTA and CDR2 as FQGNSA. The CDR3 coding sequence is TGTGCCAGCAGCTTAGGGGCGGCTGAAGCTTTCTTT. It specifies CASSLGAAEAFF.

The CDR3: CASSEGPSSSYNEQFF. In DNA form, the CDR3 reads TGTGCCAGCAGTGAAGGTCCGTCGAGCTCCTACAATGAGCAGTTCTTC. V is TRBV2 and J is TRBJ2-1, with D unclear. Trimming took 1 base from V and 0 from J, leaving 10 bases between them. The CDR3 sequence is 16 residues long. Germline loops: CDR1 SNHLY, CDR2 FYNNEI. The entire variable domain, with the rest obtained from reference TRBV2 and TRBJ2-1, is as follows: EPEVTQTPSHQVTQMGQEVILRCVPISNHLYFYWYRQILGQKVEFLVSFYNNEISEKSEIFDDQFSVERPDGSNFTLKIRSTKLEDSAMYFCASSEGPSSSYNEQFFGPGTRLTVL.

V usage is TRBV11-3 and J usage is TRBJ2-1, with a possible D match to TRBD1 (8 bases). Germline-derived CDR1 and CDR2 are SGHNT and YENEEA. This CDR3 is built from 17 residues. V was trimmed by 1 base and J by 6 bases, leaving 19 bases between them. The DNA for the CDR3 is TGTGCCAGCAGCTTAGGGGAGGGCAGGGGGCGCACCAATGAGCAGTTCTTC. Translation: CASSLGEGRGRTNEQFF.

Concerning this clone: At one end, the junction sequence differs from germline, possibly due to a read error. This rearrangement joins TRBV7-8 to TRBJ2-3, with a weak D call TRBD2 (5 bases). Per germline, CDR1 SGHVS and CDR2 FQNEAQ. The CDR3 consists of 15 residues. This CDR3 reads CASSFGGPGTDTQYF. The CDR3 region has the DNA TGTGCCAGCAGCTTTGGCGGGCCGGGCACTGATACGCAGTATTTT.

The V call is TRBV5-4, the J call TRBJ1-2; possible D gene TRBD1, 5 bases. This CDR3 is built from 14 residues. The germline V and J ends were trimmed by 0 bases and 8 bases, with 14 bases remaining between them. Germline CDR1 SGHNT, CDR2 YYREEE (reference sequence). In DNA, the CDR3 is TGTGCCAGCAGCTTGGAAACGGGGAGGGGAGGCTACACCTTC. Protein product: CASSLETGRGGYTF.

A single count supports this clone. This chain joins TRBV27 and TRBJ1-1; D gene unclear. Germline CDR1 is MNHEY and CDR2 is SMNVEV (reference sequence). The CDR3 spans 17 residues. V was cut by 6 bases and J by 0 bases, with 20 bases left in between. CDR3 DNA sequence: TGTGCCAGCAGCCAAAAGGCAGGTTACCTCCTGAACACTGAAGCTTTCTTT. Encoded protein: CASSQKAGYLLNTEAFF.

This clone was counted a single time. The chain couples TRBV6-1 to TRBJ2-1; TRBD2 agrees at 9 bases. Germline loops: CDR1 MNHNS, CDR2 SASEGT. The CDR3 loop spans 12 amino acids. V shed 7 bases and J 10 bases; nucleotides not matched to a gene: 5. The CDR3 is CASTARGGEQFF. The CDR3 DNA is TGTGCCAGCACTGCGCGGGGGGGGGAGCAGTTCTTC.

The V and J genes are TRBV6-6 and TRBJ2-1; D remains unclear. Per the germline V gene, CDR1 is MNHNY and CDR2 is SVGAGI (reference sequence). The CDR3 covers 12 residues. Trimming stripped 6 bases from V and 7 bases from J, with 10 bases between. The CDR3 loop is CASSSPKNEQFF. CDR3 in DNA: TGTGCCAGCAGCTCCCCAAAAAATGAGCAGTTCTTC.

The genes are TRBV5-1 and TRBJ2-2; TRBD1 matches at 8 bases. The V gene end was trimmed by 0 bases and the J gene end by 3 bases; junction bases not matched to a gene: 4. Germline V lookup: CDR1 SGHRS, CDR2 YFSETQ. CDR3 length equals 16 residues. Here the CDR3 reads CASSLVGRGHTGELFF. The CDR3 DNA is TGCGCCAGCAGCTTGGTAGGCAGGGGGCACACCGGGGAGCTGTTTTTT.

The rearrangement joins TRBV10-3 to TRBJ1-3, with a tentative D call TRBD1 (5 bases). The V gene lost 4 bases and the J gene lost 0 bases, with 10 bases spanning the gap. This CDR3 contains 15 residues. Germline-derived CDR1 and CDR2 are ENHRY and SYGVKD. The CDR3 nucleotides are TGTGCCATCAGTGGGGGCGCCAGCTCTGGAAACACCATATATTTT. Amino acids: CAISGGASSGNTIYF.

This clone has only one observation. The chain employs TRBV5-7 and TRBJ2-6; D is uncertain. TRBV5-7 is noted as an ORF with a role that remains uncertain. The CDR3 is made up of 17 amino acids. Trimming left V 7 bases short and J 5 bases short, with 22 bases between. For the CDR3, the DNA is TGTGCCAGCTCCCTTGTTTGCGTACAAAGTCGGGCCAACGTCCTGACTTTC. This translates into CASSLVCVQSRANVLTF.

The V call is TRBV4-1, the J call TRBJ2-3, with TRBD2 identical over 8 bases. CDR3 length: 17 amino acids. With V trimmed by 3 bases and J by 2 bases, 10 bases remained unmatched. The V gene's germline CDR1 is MGHRA and CDR2 YSYEKL. The DNA for the CDR3 is TGCGCCAGCAGCCAGCAGGGAGGGCGGGGGGACACAGATACGCAGTATTTT. Translating gives CASSQQGGRGDTDTQYF.

The V gene is TRBV7-8, the J gene TRBJ2-1; D is ambiguous. The ends were cut back, 1 base at V and 0 bases at J, with 7 bases in the middle. The CDR3 contains 15 residues. In germline, CDR1 is SGHVS, CDR2 FQNEAQ. Written as DNA, the CDR3 is TGTGCCAGCAGCTTAGTGGGCCTCTCCTACAATGAGCAGTTCTTC. Encoded protein: CASSLVGLSYNEQFF.

The chain employs TRBV9 and TRBJ2-6; D gene uncertain. Germline-derived CDR1 and CDR2 are SGDLS and YYNGEE. V was pared by 1 base and J by 2 bases, with 10 bases between. The CDR3 sequence is 16 residues long. Here the CDR3 reads CASSVSSRAGANVLTF. For the CDR3, the DNA is TGTGCCAGCAGCGTAAGTAGCCGGGCTGGGGCCAACGTCCTGACTTTC.

Only a few counts were recorded for this clone. The J gene is TRBJ2-3, the V gene TRBV15; D is unresolved. The V gene lost 0 bases and the J gene lost 6 bases, with 4 bases spanning the gap. Germline V lookup: CDR1 LNHNV, CDR2 YYDKDF (reference sequence). The CDR3 contains 12 residues. The CDR3 here is CATSRDKDTQYF. The CDR3 DNA sequence: TGTGCCACCAGCAGAGATAAGGATACGCAGTATTTT.

This clone was recorded only once. The chain combines TRBV19 with TRBJ2-5, with 11 bases matching TRBD1. V lost 5 bases to trimming and J lost 1 base; unmatched junction nucleotides: 6. The CDR3 sequence is 16 residues long. CDR1 is LNHDA and CDR2 is SQIVND in the germline V gene (reference sequence). CDR3 in amino acids: CASSWTGGNPQETQYF. The CDR3 nucleotides are TGTGCCAGTAGTTGGACAGGGGGCAACCCCCAAGAGACCCAGTACTTC.

To note about this clone: An end of the junction differs from the germline gene, which may be a read error. The chain carries TRBV2 and TRBJ2-7, with 10 bases matching TRBD1. Per germline, CDR1 SNHLY and CDR2 FYNNEI. The CDR3 totals 14 residues. For the CDR3, the DNA is TGTGCCAGCAGTGAAGAACGGGACAGGGGACCAAAGCCCTTC. It is translated as CASSEERDRGPKPF. Full variable domain (missing parts from reference TRBV2 and TRBJ2-7): EPEVTQTPSHQVTQMGQEVILRCVPISNHLYFYWYRQILGQKVEFLVSFYNNEISEKSEIFDDQFSVERPDGSNFTLKIRSTKLEDSAMYFCASSEERDRGPKPFGPGTRLTVT.

This chain joins TRBV7-7 and TRBJ2-5; 10 bases line up with TRBD2. This CDR3 is 15 amino acids long. Germline assignment: CDR1 SSHAT and CDR2 FNYEAQ (reference sequence). V lost 5 bases, J lost 5 bases, and 8 bases stayed unmatched. The CDR3 nucleotides are TGTGCCAGCAGCCCTAGGAGCGGGGGGGGTGAGACCCAGTACTTC. Protein product: CASSPRSGGGETQYF.

The chain couples TRBV11-2 to TRBJ2-5; unclear D gene. CDR3 length equals 14 residues. V shed 6 bases and J shed 0 bases, with 11 bases lying between them. Germline lookup yields CDR1 SGHAT and CDR2 FQNNGV. CDR3 loop: CASSPRRDQETQYF. For the CDR3, the DNA is TGTGCCAGCAGTCCGAGACGGGACCAAGAGACCCAGTACTTC.